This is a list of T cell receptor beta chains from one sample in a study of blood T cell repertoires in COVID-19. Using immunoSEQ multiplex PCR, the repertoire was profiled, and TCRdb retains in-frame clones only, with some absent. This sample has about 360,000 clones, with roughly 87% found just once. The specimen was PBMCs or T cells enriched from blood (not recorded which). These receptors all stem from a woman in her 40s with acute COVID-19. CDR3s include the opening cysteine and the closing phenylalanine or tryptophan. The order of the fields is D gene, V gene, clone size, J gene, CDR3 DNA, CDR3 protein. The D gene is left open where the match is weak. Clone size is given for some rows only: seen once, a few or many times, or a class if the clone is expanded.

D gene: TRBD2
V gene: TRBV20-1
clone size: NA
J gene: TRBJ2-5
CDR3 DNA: TGCAGTGCTAGTAGACTAGCGGGGGGGATACAAGAGACCCAGTACTTC
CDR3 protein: CSASRLAGGIQETQYF

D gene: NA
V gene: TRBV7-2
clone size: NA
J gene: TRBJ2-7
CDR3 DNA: TGTGCCAGCAGCTTAGCGCAACCACGCGAGGCCTACGAGCAGTACTTC
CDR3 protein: CASSLAQPREAYEQYF

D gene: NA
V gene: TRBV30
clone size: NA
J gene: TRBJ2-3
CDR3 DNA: TGTGCCTGGAGTTACGGAGATACGCAGTATTTT
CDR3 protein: CAWSYGDTQYF

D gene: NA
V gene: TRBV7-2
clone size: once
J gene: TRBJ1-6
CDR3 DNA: TGTGCCAGCAGCTTGCGACAAGTGGATTCACCCCTCCACTTT
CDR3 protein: CASSLRQVDSPLHF

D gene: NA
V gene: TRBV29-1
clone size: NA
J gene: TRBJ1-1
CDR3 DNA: TGCAGCGTTCAGGACTGGGAGGCTGAAGCTTTCTTT
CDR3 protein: CSVQDWEAEAFF

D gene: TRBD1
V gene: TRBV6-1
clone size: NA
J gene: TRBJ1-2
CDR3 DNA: TGTGCCAGCAGTGAGTACAGGGGGCTCTATGGCTACACCTTC
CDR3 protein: CASSEYRGLYGYTF

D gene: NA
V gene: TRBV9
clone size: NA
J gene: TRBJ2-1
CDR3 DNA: TGTGCCAGCAGCCTTTACGGGGACTCCTACAATGAGCAGTTCTTC
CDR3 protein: CASSLYGDSYNEQFF

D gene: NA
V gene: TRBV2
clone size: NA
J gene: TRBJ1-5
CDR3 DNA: TGTGCCAGCAGTGAAAAGTATAACGCATGGGCGCCCCAGCATTTT
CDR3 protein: CASSEKYNAWAPQHF

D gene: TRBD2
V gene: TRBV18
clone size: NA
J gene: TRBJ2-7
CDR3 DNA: TGTGCCAGCTCAGTACCGGGACTAGGCTCCTACGAGCAGTACTTC
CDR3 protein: CASSVPGLGSYEQYF

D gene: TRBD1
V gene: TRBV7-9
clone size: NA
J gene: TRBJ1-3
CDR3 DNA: TGTGCCACGGGGCAGGGGGCGCTTAGAAACACCATATATTTT
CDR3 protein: CATGQGALRNTIYF

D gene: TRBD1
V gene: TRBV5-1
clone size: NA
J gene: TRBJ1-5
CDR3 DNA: TGCGCCAGCAGCCTCCGACAGGGGGATCAGCCCCAGCATTTT
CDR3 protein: CASSLRQGDQPQHF

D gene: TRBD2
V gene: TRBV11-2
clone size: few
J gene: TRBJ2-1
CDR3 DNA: TGTGCCAGCAGCTTAGATTGGTCAGCGGGGGGGAATGAGCAGTTCTTC
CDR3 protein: CASSLDWSAGGNEQFF

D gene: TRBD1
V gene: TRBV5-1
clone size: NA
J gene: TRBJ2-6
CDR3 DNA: TGCGCCAGCAGCTGGACAGGGGTAGGGGCCAACGTCCTGACTTTC
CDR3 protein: CASSWTGVGANVLTF

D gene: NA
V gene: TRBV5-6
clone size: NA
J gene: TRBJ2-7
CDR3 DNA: TGTGCCAGCAGCTTGGGAGGGCGATACGAGCAGTACTTC
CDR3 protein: CASSLGGRYEQYF

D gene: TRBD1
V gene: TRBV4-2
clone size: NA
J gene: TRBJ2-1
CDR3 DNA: TGTGCCAGCAGCCAAGATCGTAGGACAGGATTTGGAAATGAGCAGTTCTTC
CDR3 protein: CASSQDRRTGFGNEQFF

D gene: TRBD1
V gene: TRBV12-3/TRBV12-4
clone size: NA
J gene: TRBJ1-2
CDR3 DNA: TGTGCCAGCAGGGGACAGGGCAACTATGGCTACACCTTC
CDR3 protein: CASRGQGNYGYTF

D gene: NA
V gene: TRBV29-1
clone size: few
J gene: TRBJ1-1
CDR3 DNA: TGCAGCGTTCGAAGGGGATTAGAAGCTTTCTTT
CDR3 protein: CSVRRGLEAFF

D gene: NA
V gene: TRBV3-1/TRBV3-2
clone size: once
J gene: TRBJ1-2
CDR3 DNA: TGTGCCAGCAGCCAAGCTGCGACAGAAAACTATGGCTACACCTTC
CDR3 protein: CASSQAATENYGYTF

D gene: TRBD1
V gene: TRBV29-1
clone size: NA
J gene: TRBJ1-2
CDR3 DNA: TGCAGCGTTCACCGGGACAGGACTTCCTATGGCTACACCTTC
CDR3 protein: CSVHRDRTSYGYTF

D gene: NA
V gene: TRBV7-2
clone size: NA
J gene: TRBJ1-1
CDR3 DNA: TGTGCCAGCAGCTTAGGGGTGGGGGCCACTGAAGCTTTCTTT
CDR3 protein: CASSLGVGATEAFF

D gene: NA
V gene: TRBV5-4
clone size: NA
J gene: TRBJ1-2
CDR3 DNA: TGTGCCAGCAGCTCTCTAATTCCTAACTATGGCTACACCTTC
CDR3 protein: CASSSLIPNYGYTF

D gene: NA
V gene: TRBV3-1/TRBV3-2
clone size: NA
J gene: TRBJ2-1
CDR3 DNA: TGTGCCAGCAGCCAAGATGTGGTAGCGGTTGAGCAGTTCTTC
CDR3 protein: CASSQDVVAVEQFF

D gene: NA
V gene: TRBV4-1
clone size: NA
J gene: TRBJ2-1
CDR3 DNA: TGCGCCAGCAGCCGAACAGACTACAATGAGCAGTTCTTC
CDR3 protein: CASSRTDYNEQFF

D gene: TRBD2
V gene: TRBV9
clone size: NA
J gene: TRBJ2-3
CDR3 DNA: TGTGCCAGCAGCGTAGCTCCTAGCGGGGGGGCGGATACGCAGTATTTT
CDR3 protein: CASSVAPSGGADTQYF

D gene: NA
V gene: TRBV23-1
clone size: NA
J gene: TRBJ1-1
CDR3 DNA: TGCGCCAGCAGTAGGTCGGACAGCTTCATGAACACTGAAGCTTTCTTT
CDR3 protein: CASSRSDSFMNTEAFF

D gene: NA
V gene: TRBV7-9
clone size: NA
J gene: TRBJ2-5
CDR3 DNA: TGTGCCAGCAGCTTTGGACAGATGCAAGAGACCCAGTACTTC
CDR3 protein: CASSFGQMQETQYF

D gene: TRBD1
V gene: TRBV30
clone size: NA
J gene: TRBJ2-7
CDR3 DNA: TGTGCCTGGACGGGACAGGGAGTCAGCTACGAGCAGTACTTC
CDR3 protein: CAWTGQGVSYEQYF

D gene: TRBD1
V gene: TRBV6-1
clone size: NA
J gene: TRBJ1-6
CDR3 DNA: TGTGCCAGCAGTGAGGGACAGGGGGTGTTGGCCTATAATTCACCCCTCCACTTT
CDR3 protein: CASSEGQGVLAYNSPLHF

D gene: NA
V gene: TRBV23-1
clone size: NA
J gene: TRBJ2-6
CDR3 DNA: TGCGCCAGCAGTCGTGGTCAGGGATCCTCTGGGGCCAACGTCCTGACTTTC
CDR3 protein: CASSRGQGSSGANVLTF

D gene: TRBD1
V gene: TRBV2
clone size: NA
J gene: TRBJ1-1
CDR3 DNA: TGTGCCAGCAGTCCATCGGGACAGTTGGGGCTTGAAGCTTTCTTT
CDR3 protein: CASSPSGQLGLEAFF

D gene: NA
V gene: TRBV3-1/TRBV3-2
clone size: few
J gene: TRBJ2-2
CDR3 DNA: TGTGCCAGCAGCCAACGGAGCACCGGGGAGCTGTTTTTT
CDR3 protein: CASSQRSTGELFF

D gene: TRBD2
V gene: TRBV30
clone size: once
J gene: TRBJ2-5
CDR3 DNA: TGTGCCTGGAACAAAGTGTGGGGGGGGGAGACCCAGTACTTC
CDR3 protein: CAWNKVWGGETQYF

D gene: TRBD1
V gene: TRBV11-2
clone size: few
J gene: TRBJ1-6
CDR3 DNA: TGTGCCAGCAGCTCTAAGACAGGGTTTAATTCACCCCTCCACTTT
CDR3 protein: CASSSKTGFNSPLHF

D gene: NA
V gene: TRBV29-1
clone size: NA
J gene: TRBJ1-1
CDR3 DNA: TGCAGCGTTGAAGCGGTAAAGACGCTCAGGGGCACTGAAGCTTTCTTT
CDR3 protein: CSVEAVKTLRGTEAFF

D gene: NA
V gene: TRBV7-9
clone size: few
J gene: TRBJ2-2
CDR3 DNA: TGTGCCAGCAGCCCCAGCACGGGGGGCCCGAACACCGGGGAGCTGTTTTTT
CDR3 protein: CASSPSTGGPNTGELFF

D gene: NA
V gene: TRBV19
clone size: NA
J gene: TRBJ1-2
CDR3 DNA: TGTGCCAGTAGTACCCAGGACAGTCCTTACTATGGCTACACCTTC
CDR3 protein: CASSTQDSPYYGYTF

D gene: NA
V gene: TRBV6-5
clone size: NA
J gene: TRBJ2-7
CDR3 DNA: TGTGCCAGCAGCATTAACAGGGTTTACGAGCAGTACTTC
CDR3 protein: CASSINRVYEQYF

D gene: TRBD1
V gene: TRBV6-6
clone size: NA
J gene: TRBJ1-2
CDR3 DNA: TGTGCCAGCAGTTCGGGACAGAACATCTATGGCTACACCTTC
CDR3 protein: CASSSGQNIYGYTF

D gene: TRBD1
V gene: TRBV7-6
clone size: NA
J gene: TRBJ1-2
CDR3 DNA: TGTGCCAGCAGCGGGTGGGACAGGGGGCGCGAGGGCTACACCTTC
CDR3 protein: CASSGWDRGREGYTF

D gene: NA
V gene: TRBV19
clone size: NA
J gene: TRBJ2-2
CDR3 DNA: TGTGCCAGTTGGGGACTTTTCAACACCGGGGAGCTGTTTTTT
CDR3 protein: CASWGLFNTGELFF

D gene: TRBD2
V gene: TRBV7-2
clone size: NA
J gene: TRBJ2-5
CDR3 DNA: TGTGCCAGCAGCCTCCAAGGACTAGCGGGGGAAGAGACCCAGTACTTC
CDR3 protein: CASSLQGLAGEETQYF

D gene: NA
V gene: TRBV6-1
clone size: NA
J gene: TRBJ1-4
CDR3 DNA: TGTGCCAGCAGTGAACGGGGTGAAAAACTGTTTTTT
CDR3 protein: CASSERGEKLFF

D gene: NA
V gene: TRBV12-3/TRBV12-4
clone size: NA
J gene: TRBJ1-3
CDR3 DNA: TGTGCCAGCAGTTTCAGTTCTGGAAACACCATATATTTT
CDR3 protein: CASSFSSGNTIYF

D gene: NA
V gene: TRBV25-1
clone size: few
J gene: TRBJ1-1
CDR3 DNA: TGTGCCAGCAGCTCTTTAGTCACTGAAGCTTTCTTT
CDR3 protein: CASSSLVTEAFF

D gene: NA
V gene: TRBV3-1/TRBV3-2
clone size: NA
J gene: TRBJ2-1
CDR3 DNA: TGTGCCAGCAGCCAAATGAGCAGCGACAATGAGCAGTTCTTC
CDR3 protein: CASSQMSSDNEQFF

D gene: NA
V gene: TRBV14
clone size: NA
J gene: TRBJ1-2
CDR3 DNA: TGTGCCAGCAGCCCTTTCAGGCTATGGGGCTACACCTTC
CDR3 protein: CASSPFRLWGYTF

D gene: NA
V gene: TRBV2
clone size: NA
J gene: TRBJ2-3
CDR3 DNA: TGTGCCAGCATCCTAGCCCGCGGCACAGATACGCAGTATTTT
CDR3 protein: CASILARGTDTQYF

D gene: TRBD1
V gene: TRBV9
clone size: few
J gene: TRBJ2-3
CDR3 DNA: TGTGCCATCTACCGGACAGGAGACACAGATACGCAGTATTTT
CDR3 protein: CAIYRTGDTDTQYF

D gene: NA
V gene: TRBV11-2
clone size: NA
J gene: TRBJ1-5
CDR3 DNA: TGTGCCAGCAGCTTAGCGGGGGAAGGCAATCAGCCCCAGCATTTT
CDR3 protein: CASSLAGEGNQPQHF